The 30 T cell receptor beta chains below were found in one sample sequenced in a study of blood T cell repertoires in COVID-19. This table comes from immunoSEQ multiplex PCR, and its TCRdb copy is limited to in-frame clones, with some not included. The sample yields 35,000 to 55,000 clones, around nine tenths seen once. The sequencing input was peripheral blood. These receptor sequences come from a man between 65 and 80 years old with active COVID-19.

This chain joins TRBV19 and TRBJ2-3; 8 bases match TRBD1. J lost 5 bases, V lost 4 bases, and 8 bases had no gene match. Germline V gene data show CDR1 as LNHDA and CDR2 as SQIVND (reference sequence). The CDR3 is 15 amino acids. Written as DNA, the CDR3 is TGTGCCAGTAGTACCCCGGGACAGGTTCGAGATACGCAGTATTTT. Protein sequence: CASSTPGQVRDTQYF.

V usage is TRBV24-1 and J usage is TRBJ2-3; 10 nucleotides match TRBD1. From germline, CDR1 is KGHDR and CDR2 SFDVKD. The ends lost 4 bases at V and 8 bases at J; junction bases unmatched: 11. The CDR3 has 16 residues. The CDR3 nucleotides read TGTGCCACCAGTGAGGTGGGGACAGGGGTGGCGGGTACGCAGTATTTT. This gives the protein CATSEVGTGVAGTQYF.

The DNA for the CDR3 is TGTGCCAGCTCACCTCTACCGCTGAACACTGAAGCTTTCTTT. Protein product: CASSPLPLNTEAFF. This chain joins TRBV18 and TRBJ1-1; no firm D call. The germline V and J ends were trimmed by 3 bases and 0 bases, with 8 bases remaining between them. Per the germline V gene, CDR1 is KGHSH and CDR2 is LQKENI. The CDR3 length is 14 residues.

The chain couples TRBV9 to TRBJ2-5; 9 nucleotides align to TRBD1. This CDR3 region has 15 residues. The ends lost 3 bases at V and 0 bases at J; junction bases unmatched: 3. Germline-derived CDR1 and CDR2 are SGDLS and YYNGEE. The CDR3: CASSGWTGDQETQYF. Written as DNA, the CDR3 is TGTGCCAGCAGCGGGTGGACAGGGGACCAAGAGACCCAGTACTTC.

The V call is TRBV4-2, the J call TRBJ1-6; 10 nucleotides align to TRBD1. The CDR3 totals 17 residues. CDR1 is LGHNA, CDR2 YNFKEQ, per germline. With 4 bases clipped from V and 8 bases from J, the junction kept 11 bases outside the gene matches. The CDR3 reads CASSRQGATSSDSPLHF. CDR3 DNA: TGTGCCAGCAGCCGACAGGGGGCGACGAGTTCGGATTCACCCCTCCACTTT.

The chain recombines TRBV5-1 with TRBJ2-5, with 13 positions matching TRBD2. The V gene's germline CDR1 is SGHRS and CDR2 YFSETQ. The junction had 6 bases not matched to a gene; V was cut back by 2 bases and J by 2 bases. The CDR3 covers 17 residues. Here the CDR3 DNA reads TGCGCCAGCAGCTTAGGGACTAGCGGGATACTTCAAGAGACCCAGTACTTC. This codes for CASSLGTSGILQETQYF.

This chain joins TRBV15 and TRBJ2-5; D not certain. The germline V gene has CDR1 LNHNV and CDR2 YYDKDF (reference sequence). V lost 1 base, J lost 5 bases, and 11 bases lay in between. The CDR3 is made up of 14 amino acids. CDR3 in DNA: TGTGCCACCAGCAGAGGAATTCAGTCGGAGACCCAGTACTTC. Its translation is CATSRGIQSETQYF.

This chain uses TRBV19 with TRBJ2-7, with 11 bases lining up with TRBD1. Germline assignment: CDR1 LNHDA and CDR2 SQIVND (reference sequence). The CDR3 is 15 amino acids. V lost 4 bases, J lost 1 base, and 3 bases stayed unmatched. Here the CDR3 DNA reads TGTGCCAGTAGTACAGGGACAGGGGGATCCTACGAGCAGTACTTC. Amino acids: CASSTGTGGSYEQYF.

The chain links TRBV28 to TRBJ2-7; TRBD2 is a possible D gene (6 bases). The germline V gene encodes CDR1 MDHEN and CDR2 SYDVKM. Trimming stripped 6 bases from V and 7 bases from J, with 22 bases between. The CDR3 has 15 residues. The CDR3 DNA sequence: TGTGCCAGCAGAGGAAGCGGGTTCTGGGGGAAAGAGCAGTACTTC. Translation: CASRGSGFWGKEQYF.

The genes are TRBV19 and TRBJ2-3; 13 nucleotides line up with TRBD2. CDR3 length equals 15 residues. Looked up from germline, CDR1 is LNHDA and CDR2 is SQIVND (reference sequence). Trimming took 7 bases from V and 4 from J; bases not matched to a gene: 5. The DNA for the CDR3 is TGTGCCAGTATGCGGACTAGCGGGAGCGCAGATACGCAGTATTTT. This sequence encodes CASMRTSGSADTQYF.

The rearrangement uses TRBV19 and TRBJ1-1; maybe TRBD1 (5 bases). CDR1 and CDR2 from the germline V gene are LNHDA and SQIVND (reference sequence). The CDR3 length is 14 residues. Deletions cut 1 base from V and 7 bases from J, with 13 bases between. In DNA form, the CDR3 reads TGTGCCAGTAGTATAGTAGACAGTCGATTTGAAGCTTTCTTT. It translates to CASSIVDSRFEAFF.

The CDR3 reads CASSFRGQPTDTQYF. The CDR3 DNA sequence: TGCGCCAGCAGCTTTCGGGGACAGCCCACAGATACGCAGTATTTT. The V gene is TRBV5-1, the J gene TRBJ2-3, with 7 positions matching TRBD1. J gave up 2 bases and V 2 bases, and 5 bases lay outside the gene matches. Looked up from germline, CDR1 is SGHRS and CDR2 is YFSETQ. The CDR3 is made up of 15 amino acids.

The genes are TRBV27 and TRBJ1-2; tentative D call: TRBD1 (6 bases). Trimming left V 6 bases short and J 5 bases short, with 13 bases between. Per germline, CDR1 MNHEY and CDR2 SMNVEV (reference sequence). The CDR3 extends over 13 amino acids. CDR3 bases: TGTGCCAGCAGCAACAGGGTCGGGTATGGCTACACCTTC. Translated, it gives CASSNRVGYGYTF.

The gene calls are TRBV5-8 and TRBJ1-4, with D possibly matching TRBD1 (5 bases). The CDR3 totals 14 residues. Germline CDR1 reads SGHTS; CDR2 reads YDEGEE. Trimming shortened V by 1 base and J by 10 bases, and 14 bases separated the two germline ends. DNA for the CDR3: TGTGCCAGCAGCTTGTCGGGGGTAGTCGGAAAACTGTTTTTT. This codes for CASSLSGVVGKLFF. Drawing the rest from reference TRBV5-8 and TRBJ1-4, the complete variable domain is EAGVTQSPTHLIKTRGQQATLRCSPISGHTSVYWYQQALGLGLQFLLWYDEGEERNRGNFPPRFSGRQFPNYSSELNVNALELEDSALYLCASSLSGVVGKLFFGSGTQLSVL.

This chain links TRBV13 with TRBJ2-7; 9 bases match TRBD2. The germline V gene encodes CDR1 PRHDT and CDR2 FYEKMQ (reference sequence). J lost 0 bases, V lost 4 bases, and 4 bases had no gene match. The CDR3 length is 15 residues. The CDR3 loop reads CASSSLGLASYEQYF. The CDR3 DNA is TGTGCCAGCAGCTCCTTGGGACTAGCCTCCTACGAGCAGTACTTC.

Here the CDR3 DNA reads TGTGCCAGTAGTAGGGACAGAACAAACTATGGCTACACCTTC. Encoded protein: CASSRDRTNYGYTF. The rearrangement uses TRBV19 and TRBJ1-2; TRBD1 aligns across 7 bases. J lost 2 bases, V lost 4 bases, and 4 bases had no gene match. From germline, CDR1 is LNHDA and CDR2 SQIVND (reference sequence). The CDR3 has 14 residues.

This clone occurred once. V usage is TRBV19 and J usage is TRBJ2-7; 9 positions agree with TRBD1. Germline V lookup: CDR1 LNHDA, CDR2 SQIVND (reference sequence). The CDR3 is 12 residues long. Germline trimming cut 11 bases from V and 6 bases from J; bases unmatched to any gene: 8. In DNA form, the CDR3 reads TGTGCCTGCTCGGGACAGGGCGTCGAGCAGTACTTC. It yields the protein CACSGQGVEQYF.

This CDR3 reads CASSRRTGELFF. The CDR3 nucleotides read TGTGCCAGCAGCAGGCGCACCGGGGAGCTGTTTTTT. The chain has TRBV6-5 and TRBJ2-2; no clear D. CDR1 and CDR2 from the germline V gene are MNHEY and SVGAGI. The CDR3 totals 12 residues. Trimming took 6 bases from V and 4 from J, leaving 6 bases between them.

V usage is TRBV7-3 and J usage is TRBJ2-6, with 10 bases aligning to TRBD1. The ends lost 1 base at V and 1 base at J; junction bases unmatched: 4. Per the germline V gene, CDR1 is SGHTA and CDR2 is FQGTGA. The CDR3 spans 18 residues. The DNA of the CDR3 is TGTGCCAGCAGCTTAATGGGACAGGGGACGTCTGGGGCCAACGTCCTGACTTTC. Translating it yields CASSLMGQGTSGANVLTF.

The V and J genes are TRBV5-5 and TRBJ2-7; 7 bases map to TRBD1. The CDR3 contains 14 residues. Trimming removed 4 bases from V and 3 bases from J; junction bases left unmatched: 7. Germline V gene data show CDR1 as SGHKS and CDR2 as YYEKEE (reference sequence). The CDR3 DNA follows: TGTGCCAGCAGCGCCGGAGACAGGGACTACGAGCAGTACTTC. It codes for CASSAGDRDYEQYF.

V is TRBV11-2 and J is TRBJ2-2, with 8 bases fitting TRBD2. The CDR3 spans 15 residues. Germline trimming cut 6 bases from V and 6 bases from J; bases unmatched to any gene: 9. CDR1 is SGHAT, CDR2 FQNNGV, per germline. CDR3 protein: CASRSSGSAAGELFF. The CDR3 DNA reads TGTGCCAGCAGATCGAGCGGGAGTGCGGCCGGGGAGCTGTTTTTT.

The CDR3 reads CASRNRGSYNSPLHF. For the CDR3, the DNA is TGCGCCAGCAGGAACAGGGGTTCCTATAATTCACCCCTCCACTTT. The chain carries TRBV5-1 and TRBJ1-6, with 7 bases aligning to TRBD1. V gave up 5 bases and J gave up 1 base; unmatched junction bases: 3. The CDR3 spans 15 residues. Germline lookup yields CDR1 SGHRS and CDR2 YFSETQ.

This clone appeared a single time. The V call is TRBV27, the J call TRBJ2-7; D is perhaps TRBD2 (6 bases). Between the trimmed V and J ends, which lost 0 bases and 1 base, there was a span of 10 bases. This CDR3 region has 15 residues. Per germline, CDR1 MNHEY and CDR2 SMNVEV (reference sequence). CDR3 region: CASSLSGTPSYEQYF. As DNA, the CDR3 is TGTGCCAGCAGTTTATCCGGGACTCCTTCCTACGAGCAGTACTTC.

This chain connects TRBV7-8 to TRBJ2-5; 12 positions agree with TRBD2. V lost 5 bases to trimming and J lost 1 base; unmatched junction nucleotides: 5. Germline CDR1 is SGHVS and CDR2 is FQNEAQ. The CDR3 is 16 amino acids. The CDR3 sequence is CASSRSGLAGQETQYF. In nucleotides, the CDR3 is TGTGCCAGCAGCCGGTCGGGACTAGCGGGCCAAGAGACCCAGTACTTC. Drawing the rest from reference TRBV7-8 and TRBJ2-5, the complete variable domain is GAGVSQSPRYKVAKRGQDVALRCDPISGHVSLFWYQQALGQGPEFLTYFQNEAQLDKSGLPSDRFFAERPEGSVSTLKIQRTQQEDSAVYLCASSRSGLAGQETQYFGPGTRLLVL.

This chain joins TRBV27 and TRBJ2-1, with D possibly matching TRBD1 (6 bases). The V end was cut by 3 bases, the J end by 4 bases, with 13 bases between. This CDR3 spans 15 amino acids. Germline CDR1 MNHEY, CDR2 SMNVEV (reference sequence). CDR3 DNA sequence: TGTGCCAGCAGTTTTCAAGGACAGATGTACAATGAGCAGTTCTTC. It translates to CASSFQGQMYNEQFF.

The gene calls are TRBV7-8 and TRBJ1-2; the D gene is possibly TRBD1 (5 bases). Germline values: CDR1 SGHVS, CDR2 FQNEAQ. CDR3 length: 15 amino acids. V lost 2 bases, J lost 8 bases, and 18 bases lay in between. The DNA for the CDR3 is TGTGCCAGCAGCTTAAATATCGCACAGGTCTCAGGCTACACCTTC. Protein product: CASSLNIAQVSGYTF.

The genes are TRBV30 and TRBJ2-7; D gene uncertain. Trimming cost V 0 bases and J 1 base, with 13 bases left between them. Germline-derived CDR1 and CDR2 are GTSNPN and SVGIG (reference sequence). There are 15 residues in the CDR3. CDR3 nucleotides: TGTGCCTGGAGTGTACATGCAGGTTCATCCTACGAGCAGTACTTC. Its translation: CAWSVHAGSSYEQYF.

The rearrangement links TRBV10-3 to TRBJ2-3, with TRBD1 matching 8 bases. Germline V gene data show CDR1 as ENHRY and CDR2 as SYGVKD. CDR3 length: 14 residues. The ends lost 5 bases at V and 3 bases at J; junction bases unmatched: 4. The CDR3 protein is CAISRQGKTDTQYF. The CDR3 DNA follows: TGTGCCATCAGTAGACAGGGGAAAACAGATACGCAGTATTTT.

The chain couples TRBV27 to TRBJ2-7; 8 bases line up with TRBD1. J was trimmed by 1 base and V by 6 bases; bases with no gene match: 5. The germline V gene has CDR1 MNHEY and CDR2 SMNVEV (reference sequence). This CDR3 comprises 14 residues. The CDR3 coding sequence is TGTGCCAGCAGGGACAGGGTCGGATCCTACGAGCAGTACTTC. It translates to CASRDRVGSYEQYF.

The J gene is TRBJ2-5, the V gene TRBV24-1; TRBD1 might be the D (5 bases). The germline V and J ends were trimmed by 4 bases and 5 bases, with 22 bases remaining between them. CDR3 size: 17 residues. Germline-derived CDR1 and CDR2 are KGHDR and SFDVKD. The CDR3 here is CATSEANQGPPGETQYF. CDR3 DNA sequence: TGTGCCACCAGTGAAGCTAATCAGGGCCCTCCGGGTGAGACCCAGTACTTC.